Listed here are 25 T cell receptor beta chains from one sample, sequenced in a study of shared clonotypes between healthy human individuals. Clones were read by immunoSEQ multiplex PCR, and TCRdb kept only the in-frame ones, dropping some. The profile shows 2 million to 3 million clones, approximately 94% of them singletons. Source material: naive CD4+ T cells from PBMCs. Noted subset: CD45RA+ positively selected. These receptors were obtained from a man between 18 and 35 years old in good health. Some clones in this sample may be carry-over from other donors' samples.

The CDR3 nucleotides are TGTGCCAGCAGTTTCGGACCGCTCGCCGGGCAGTACTTC. Its protein is CASSFGPLAGQYF. The rearrangement uses TRBV2 and TRBJ2-7; D not certain. Germline V gene lookup returns CDR1 SNHLY and CDR2 FYNNEI. V was trimmed by 5 bases and J by 9 bases, leaving 17 bases between them. The CDR3 runs 13 residues. Supplemented by reference TRBV2 and TRBJ2-7, the full variable domain reads EPEVTQTPSHQVTQMGQEVILRCVPISNHLYFYWYRQILGQKVEFLVSFYNNEISEKSEIFDDQFSVERPDGSNFTLKIRSTKLEDSAMYFCASSFGPLAGQYFGPGTRLTVT.

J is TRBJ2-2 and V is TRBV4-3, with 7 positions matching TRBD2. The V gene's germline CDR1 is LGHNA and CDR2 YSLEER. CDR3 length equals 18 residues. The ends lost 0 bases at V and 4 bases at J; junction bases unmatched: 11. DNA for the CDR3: TGCGCCAGCAGCCAAGAATCCAGCGGGAAATACGCCACCGGGGAGCTGTTTTTT. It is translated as CASSQESSGKYATGELFF.

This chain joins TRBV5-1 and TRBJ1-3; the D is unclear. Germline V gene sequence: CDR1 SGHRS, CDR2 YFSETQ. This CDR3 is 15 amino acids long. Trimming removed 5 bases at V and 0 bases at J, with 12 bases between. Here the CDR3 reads CASRAGESSGNTIYF. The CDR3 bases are TGCGCCAGCAGGGCTGGAGAGAGCTCTGGAAACACCATATATTTT.

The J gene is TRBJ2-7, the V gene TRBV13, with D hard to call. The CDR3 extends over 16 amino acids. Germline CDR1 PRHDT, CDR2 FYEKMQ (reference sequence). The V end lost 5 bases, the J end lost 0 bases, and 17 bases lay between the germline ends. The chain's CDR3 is CASSPRLSGSSYEQYF. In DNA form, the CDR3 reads TGTGCCAGCAGCCCAAGGCTTAGTGGCAGCTCCTACGAGCAGTACTTC.

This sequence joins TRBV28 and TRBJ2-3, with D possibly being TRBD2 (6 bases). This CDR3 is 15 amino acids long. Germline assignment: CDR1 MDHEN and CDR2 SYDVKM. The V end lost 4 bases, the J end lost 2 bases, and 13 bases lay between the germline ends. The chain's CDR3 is CASSSPSADTDTQYF. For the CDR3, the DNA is TGTGCCAGCAGTTCACCTAGCGCGGACACAGATACGCAGTATTTT.

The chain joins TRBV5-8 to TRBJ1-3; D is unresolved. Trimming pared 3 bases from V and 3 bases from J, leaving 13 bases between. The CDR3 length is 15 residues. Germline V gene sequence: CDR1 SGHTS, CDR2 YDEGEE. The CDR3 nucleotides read TGTGCCAGCAGCTCGACCCATCCTTTTGGAAACACCATATATTTT. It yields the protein CASSSTHPFGNTIYF.

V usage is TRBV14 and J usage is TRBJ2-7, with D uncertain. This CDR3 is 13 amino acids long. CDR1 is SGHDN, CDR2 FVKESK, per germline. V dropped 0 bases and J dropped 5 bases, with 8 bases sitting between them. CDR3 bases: TGTGCCAGCAGCCAAGATCTCCGGAACGAGCAGTACTTC. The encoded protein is CASSQDLRNEQYF.

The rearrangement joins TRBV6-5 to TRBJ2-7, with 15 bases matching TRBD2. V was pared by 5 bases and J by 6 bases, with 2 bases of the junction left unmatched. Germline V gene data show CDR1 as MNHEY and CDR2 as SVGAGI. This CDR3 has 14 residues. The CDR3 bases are TGTGCCAGCAGTCGGACTAGCGGGAGGGCCGAGCAGTACTTC. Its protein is CASSRTSGRAEQYF.

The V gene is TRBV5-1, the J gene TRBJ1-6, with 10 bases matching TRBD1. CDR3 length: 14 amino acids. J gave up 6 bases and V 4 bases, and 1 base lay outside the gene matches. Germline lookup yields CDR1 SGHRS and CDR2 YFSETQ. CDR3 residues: CASSRDRGNSPLHF. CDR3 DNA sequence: TGCGCCAGCAGCCGGGACAGGGGTAATTCACCCCTCCACTTT.

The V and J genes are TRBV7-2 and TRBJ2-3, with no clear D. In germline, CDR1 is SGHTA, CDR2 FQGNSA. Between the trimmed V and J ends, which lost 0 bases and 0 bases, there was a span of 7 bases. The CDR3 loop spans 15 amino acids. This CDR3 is CASSLALGSTDTQYF. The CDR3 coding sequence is TGTGCCAGCAGCTTAGCGCTCGGGAGCACAGATACGCAGTATTTT.

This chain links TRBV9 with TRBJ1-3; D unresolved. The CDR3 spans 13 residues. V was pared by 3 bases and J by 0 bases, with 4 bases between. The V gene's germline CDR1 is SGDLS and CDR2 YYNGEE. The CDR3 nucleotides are TGTGCCAGCAGCGACAACTCTGGAAACACCATATATTTT. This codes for CASSDNSGNTIYF.

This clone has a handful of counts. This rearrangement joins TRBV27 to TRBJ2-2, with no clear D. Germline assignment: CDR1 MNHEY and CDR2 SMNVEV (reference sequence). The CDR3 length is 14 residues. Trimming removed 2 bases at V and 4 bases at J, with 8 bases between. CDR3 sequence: CASSLGTLTGELFF. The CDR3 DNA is TGTGCCAGCAGTTTAGGTACGCTCACCGGGGAGCTGTTTTTT.

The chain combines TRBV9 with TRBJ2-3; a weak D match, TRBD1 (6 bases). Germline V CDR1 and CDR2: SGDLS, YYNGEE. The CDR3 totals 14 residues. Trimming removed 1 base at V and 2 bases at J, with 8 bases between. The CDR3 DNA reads TGTGCCAGCAGCGTAAAGGGGGTCACAGATACGCAGTATTTT. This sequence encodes CASSVKGVTDTQYF. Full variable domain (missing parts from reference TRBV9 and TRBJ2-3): DSGVTQTPKHLITATGQRVTLRCSPRSGDLSVYWYQQSLDQGLQFLIQYYNGEERAKGNILERFSAQQFPDLHSELNLSSLELGDSALYFCASSVKGVTDTQYFGPGTRLTVL.

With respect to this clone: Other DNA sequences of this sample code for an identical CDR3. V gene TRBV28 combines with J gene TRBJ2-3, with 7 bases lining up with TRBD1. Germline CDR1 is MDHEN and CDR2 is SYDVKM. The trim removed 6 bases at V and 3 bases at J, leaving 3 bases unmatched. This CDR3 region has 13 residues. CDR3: CASRSTGTDTQYF. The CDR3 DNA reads TGTGCCAGCAGGTCGACAGGGACAGATACGCAGTATTTT. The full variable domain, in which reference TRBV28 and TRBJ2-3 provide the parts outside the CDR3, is DVKVTQSSRYLVKRTGEKVFLECVQDMDHENMFWYRQDPGLGLRLIYFSYDVKMKEKGDIPEGYSVSREKKERFSLILESASTNQTSMYLCASRSTGTDTQYFGPGTRLTVL.

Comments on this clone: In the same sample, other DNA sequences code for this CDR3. The CDR3 spells CASSQQGTGELFF. The CDR3 DNA reads TGTGCCAGCAGCCAACAGGGGACCGGGGAGCTGTTTTTT. The chain combines TRBV14 with TRBJ2-2; weak D call: TRBD1 (6 bases). The CDR3 totals 13 residues. The V and J ends lost 2 bases and 5 bases respectively, with 6 bases between them. Germline CDR1 reads SGHDN; CDR2 reads FVKESK.

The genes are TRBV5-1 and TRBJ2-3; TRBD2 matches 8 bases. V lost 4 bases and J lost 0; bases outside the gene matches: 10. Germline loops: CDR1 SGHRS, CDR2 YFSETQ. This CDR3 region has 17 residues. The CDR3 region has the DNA TGCGCCAGCAGCCTGAAAACTAGCGGAGCTAGCACAGATACGCAGTATTTT. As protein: CASSLKTSGASTDTQYF.

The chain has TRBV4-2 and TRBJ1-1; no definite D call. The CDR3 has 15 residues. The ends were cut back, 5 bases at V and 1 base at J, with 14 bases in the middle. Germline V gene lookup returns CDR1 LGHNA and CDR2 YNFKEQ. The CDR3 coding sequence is TGTGCCAGCAGCTTGGAGTCAGGACCGAACACTGAAGCTTTCTTT. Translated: CASSLESGPNTEAFF.

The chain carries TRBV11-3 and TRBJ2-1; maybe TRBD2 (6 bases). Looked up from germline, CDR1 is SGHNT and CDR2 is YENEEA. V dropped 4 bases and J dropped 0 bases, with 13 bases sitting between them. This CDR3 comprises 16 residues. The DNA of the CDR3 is TGTGCCAGCAGCTCGGGACTCCGAAGCTCCTACAATGAGCAGTTCTTC. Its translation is CASSSGLRSSYNEQFF. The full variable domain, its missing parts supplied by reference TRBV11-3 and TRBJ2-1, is EAGVVQSPRYKIIEKKQPVAFWCNPISGHNTLYWYLQNLGQGPELLIRYENEEAVDDSQLPKDRFSAERLKGVDSTLKIQPAELGDSAVYLCASSSGLRSSYNEQFFGPGTRLTVL.

The CDR3 sequence: CASSMDTGELFF. The CDR3 DNA reads TGTGCCAGCAGCATGGACACCGGGGAGCTGTTTTTT. The V call is TRBV5-4, the J call TRBJ2-2; D gene uncertain. V was clipped by 4 bases and J by 3 bases, with 4 bases between them. The CDR3 loop spans 12 amino acids. Germline V CDR1 and CDR2: SGHNT, YYREEE (reference sequence).

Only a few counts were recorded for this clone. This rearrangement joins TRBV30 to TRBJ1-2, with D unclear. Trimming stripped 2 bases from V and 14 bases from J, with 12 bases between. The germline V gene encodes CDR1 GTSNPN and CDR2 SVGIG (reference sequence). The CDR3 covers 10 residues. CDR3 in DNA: TGTGCCTGGAGTCCTAGGCCGCGGACCTTC. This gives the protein CAWSPRPRTF. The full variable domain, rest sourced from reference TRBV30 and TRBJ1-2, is SQTIHQWPATLVQPVGSPLSLECTVEGTSNPNLYWYRQAAGRGLQLLFYSVGIGQISSEVPQNLSASRPQDRQFILSSKKLLLSDSGFYLCAWSPRPRTFGSGTRLTVV.

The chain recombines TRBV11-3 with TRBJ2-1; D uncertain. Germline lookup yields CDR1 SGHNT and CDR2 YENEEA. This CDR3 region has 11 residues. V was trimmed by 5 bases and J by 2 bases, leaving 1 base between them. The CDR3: CASSAYNEQFF. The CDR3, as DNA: TGTGCCAGCAGCGCCTACAATGAGCAGTTCTTC. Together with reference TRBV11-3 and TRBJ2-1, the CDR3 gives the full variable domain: EAGVVQSPRYKIIEKKQPVAFWCNPISGHNTLYWYLQNLGQGPELLIRYENEEAVDDSQLPKDRFSAERLKGVDSTLKIQPAELGDSAVYLCASSAYNEQFFGPGTRLTVL.

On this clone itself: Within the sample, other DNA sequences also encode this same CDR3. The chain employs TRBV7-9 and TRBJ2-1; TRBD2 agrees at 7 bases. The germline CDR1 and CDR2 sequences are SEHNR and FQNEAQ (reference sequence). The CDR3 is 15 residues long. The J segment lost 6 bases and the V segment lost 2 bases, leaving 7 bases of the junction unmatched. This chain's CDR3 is CASSLLAGVGNEQFF. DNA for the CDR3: TGTGCCAGCAGCTTACTGGCGGGAGTAGGCAATGAGCAGTTCTTC.

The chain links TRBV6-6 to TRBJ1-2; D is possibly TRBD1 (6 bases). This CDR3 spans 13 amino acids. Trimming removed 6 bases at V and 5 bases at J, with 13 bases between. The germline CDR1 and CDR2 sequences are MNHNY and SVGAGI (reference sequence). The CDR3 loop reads CASSRDIGYGYTF. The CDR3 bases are TGTGCCAGCAGCCGGGACATAGGGTATGGCTACACCTTC.

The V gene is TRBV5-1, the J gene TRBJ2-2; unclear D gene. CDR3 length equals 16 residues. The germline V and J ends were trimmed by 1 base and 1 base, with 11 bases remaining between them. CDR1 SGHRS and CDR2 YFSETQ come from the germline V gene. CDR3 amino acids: CASSLYGVMNTGELFF. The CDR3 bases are TGCGCCAGCAGCTTGTATGGGGTCATGAACACCGGGGAGCTGTTTTTT. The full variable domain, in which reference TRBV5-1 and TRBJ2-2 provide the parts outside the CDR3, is KAGVTQTPRYLIKTRGQQVTLSCSPISGHRSVSWYQQTPGQGLQFLFEYFSETQRNKGNFPGRFSGRQFSNSRSEMNVSTLELGDSALYLCASSLYGVMNTGELFFGEGSRLTVL.

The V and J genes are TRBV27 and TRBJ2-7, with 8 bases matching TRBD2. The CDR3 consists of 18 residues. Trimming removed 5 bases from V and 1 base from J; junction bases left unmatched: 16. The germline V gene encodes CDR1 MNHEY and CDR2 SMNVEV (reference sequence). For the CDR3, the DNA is TGTGCCAGCAGTCCCCTGGGGACGGGAGGGCCCCCGTCCTACGAGCAGTACTTC. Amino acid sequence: CASSPLGTGGPPSYEQYF.